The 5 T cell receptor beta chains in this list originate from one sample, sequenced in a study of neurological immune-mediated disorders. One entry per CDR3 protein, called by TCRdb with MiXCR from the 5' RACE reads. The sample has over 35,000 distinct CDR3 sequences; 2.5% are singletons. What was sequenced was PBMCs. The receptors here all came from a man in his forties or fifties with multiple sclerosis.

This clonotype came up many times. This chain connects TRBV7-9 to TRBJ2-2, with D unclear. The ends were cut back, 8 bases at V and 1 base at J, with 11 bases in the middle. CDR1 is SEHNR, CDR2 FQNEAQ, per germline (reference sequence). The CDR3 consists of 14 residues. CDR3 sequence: CASSATMNTGELFF. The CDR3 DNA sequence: TGTGCCAGCTCAGCGACAATGAACACCGGGGAGCTGTTTTTT. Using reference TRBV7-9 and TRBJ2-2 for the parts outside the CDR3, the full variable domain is DTGVSQNPRHKITKRGQNVTFRCDPISEHNRLYWYRQTLGQGPEFLTYFQNEAQLEKSRLLSDRFSAERPKGSFSTLEIQRTEQGDSAMYLCASSATMNTGELFFGEGSRLTVL.

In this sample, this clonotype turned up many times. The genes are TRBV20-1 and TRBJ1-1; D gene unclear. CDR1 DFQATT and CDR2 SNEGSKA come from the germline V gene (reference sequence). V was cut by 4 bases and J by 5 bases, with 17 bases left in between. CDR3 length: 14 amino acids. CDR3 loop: CSATTIQRWTEAFF. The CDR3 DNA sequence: TGCAGTGCTACCACCATACAACGCTGGACTGAAGCTTTCTTT.

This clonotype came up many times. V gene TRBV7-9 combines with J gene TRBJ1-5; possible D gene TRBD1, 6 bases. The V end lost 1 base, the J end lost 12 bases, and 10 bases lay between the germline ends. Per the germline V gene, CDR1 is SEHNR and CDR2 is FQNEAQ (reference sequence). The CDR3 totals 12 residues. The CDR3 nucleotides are TGTGCCAGCAGCTTAGATGTACAGGGCCAGCATTTT. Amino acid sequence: CASSLDVQGQHF.

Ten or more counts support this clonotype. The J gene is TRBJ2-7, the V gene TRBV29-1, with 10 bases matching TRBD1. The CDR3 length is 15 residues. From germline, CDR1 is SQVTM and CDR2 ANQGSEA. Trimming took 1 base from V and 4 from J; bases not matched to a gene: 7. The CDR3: CSVEGFRDRGYEQYF. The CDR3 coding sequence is TGCAGCGTTGAAGGGTTCCGGGACAGGGGATACGAGCAGTACTTC.

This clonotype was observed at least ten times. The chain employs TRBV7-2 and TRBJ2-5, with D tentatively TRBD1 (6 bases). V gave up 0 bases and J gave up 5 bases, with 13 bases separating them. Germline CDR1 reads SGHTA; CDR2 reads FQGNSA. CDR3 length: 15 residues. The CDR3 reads CASSLARRGWETQYF. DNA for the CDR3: TGTGCCAGCAGCTTAGCGAGAAGGGGGTGGGAGACCCAGTACTTC.